This T cell receptor (beta chain) derives from a study of T-cell memory formation after mild COVID-19. Whole-study context: Clusters were largely donor specific. Overall study findings and caveats: Shrinking CD4+ clones resided mostly in CM and EM, and CD8+ ones in EMRA. Some SARS-CoV-2-responding clones were already detected in memory before infection.

Constant-segment-primed 5'RACE gave TCR alpha and TCR beta cDNA libraries with sample barcodes and UMIs. TCRdb recomputed calls from the 5' RACE reads with MiXCR, one row per CDR3 protein. Among 380,000 or so distinct CDR3 sequences listed, about 15% were seen once. Note on this clonotype: Its cognate antigen is unknown.

The length of the CDR3 is 13 residues. Trimming cost V 5 bases and J 5 bases; bases outside gene matches: 5. CDR1 and CDR2 (germline): SGHTA, FQGNSA. The V and J genes are TRBV7-2 and TRBJ1-1, with 7 bases identical to TRBD1. Sequencing was carried out using PBMCs or a T cell subset sorted from them (not recorded which). The source is a man aged 18-30 years who had mild COVID-19 (a few samples of this study predate the infection). Cell type and time point are not known. CDR3: CASSGDSQTEAFF. CDR3 DNA sequence: TGTGCCAGCAGCGGGGACAGTCAGACTGAAGCTTTCTTT.